This entry is about one T cell receptor (beta chain). The data originate from a study of blood T cell repertoires in COVID-19. Whole-study context: Samples came from the United States, Italy and Spain, spanning acute and convalescent COVID-19. In each case, the material was cDNA or gDNA derived from T cells, B-cell-depleted T cells, or PBMCs.

The CDR3 sequence is 14 residues long. Deletions cut 0 bases from V and 8 bases from J, with 8 bases between. Looked up from germline, CDR1 is LGHNA and CDR2 is YNFKEQ. In the study's own analysis: Amplified reference gene primers provided the basis for estimating nucleated cell counts. Assay: immunoSEQ multiplex PCR; the TCRdb copy retains only in-frame clones and omits some. That table is the source of V, J and clone size, and D and trimming were worked out from the DNA. Of approximately 130,000 clones in the sample, approximately 80% were seen once. Input material: peripheral blood. The clonotype was recovered from a man older than 75 with acute or convalescent COVID-19. The chain employs TRBV4-2 and TRBJ1-6; D ambiguous. The DNA for the CDR3 is TGTGCCAGCAGCCAAGAAGGCCGGGATTCACCCCTCCACTTT. Encoded protein: CASSQEGRDSPLHF.